These 30 T cell receptor beta chains were sequenced from one sample in a study of early stage breast cancer tumors. Some clones are missing from TCRdb's copy, which holds only in-frame ones; the method was immunoSEQ multiplex PCR. The sample holds around 30,000 clones, roughly 80% seen once. Sequences were obtained from breast tumor tissue. Receptors originate from a person under 45 with breast cancer.

This clone has a single count. This rearrangement joins TRBV6-1 to TRBJ2-1; 9 positions match TRBD1. This CDR3 region has 15 residues. With V trimmed by 6 bases and J by 3 bases, 6 bases remained unmatched. Germline lookup yields CDR1 MNHNS and CDR2 SASEGT. DNA for the CDR3: TGTGCCAGCAGCCTTGACAGGGGGGGCTACAATGAGCAGTTCTTC. Protein: CASSLDRGGYNEQFF.

The CDR3 is CASSPGTYNEQFF. The CDR3 nucleotides are TGTGCCAGCAGCCCAGGGACGTACAATGAGCAGTTCTTC. The chain is built from TRBV7-8 and TRBJ2-1, with D perhaps assigned TRBD1 or TRBD2 (5 bases each). Looked up from germline, CDR1 is SGHVS and CDR2 is FQNEAQ. This CDR3 is 13 amino acids long. V was clipped by 5 bases and J by 4 bases, with 9 bases between them.

The rearrangement joins TRBV4-1 to TRBJ2-5; TRBD2 aligns across 14 bases. J lost 7 bases, V lost 0 bases, and 10 bases had no gene match. Germline V CDR1 and CDR2: MGHRA, YSYEKL. CDR3 size: 18 residues. Here the CDR3 reads CASSQDQGTSGSSGTQYF. The CDR3, as DNA: TGCGCCAGCAGCCAAGATCAGGGGACTAGCGGGAGTAGTGGGACCCAGTACTTC.

The rearrangement uses TRBV19 and TRBJ2-7, with 9 nucleotides matching TRBD2. This CDR3 is built from 14 residues. Looked up from germline, CDR1 is LNHDA and CDR2 is SQIVND (reference sequence). V trimming: 5 bases; J trimming: 2 bases; junction bases outside the gene matches: 4. The CDR3 nucleotides are TGTGCCAGTAGTCCCCGGACTAGCGCCTACGAGCAGTACTTC. This codes for CASSPRTSAYEQYF.

This clone was picked up a small number of times. The rearrangement links TRBV30 to TRBJ2-2; D remains ambiguous. Germline CDR1 reads GTSNPN; CDR2 reads SVGIG (reference sequence). This CDR3 has 12 residues. The V end lost 5 bases, the J end lost 4 bases, and 8 bases lay between the germline ends. CDR3 in amino acids: CAWDWGTGELFF. CDR3 DNA sequence: TGTGCCTGGGACTGGGGCACCGGGGAGCTGTTTTTT. Complete variable domain (other parts from reference TRBV30 and TRBJ2-2): SQTIHQWPATLVQPVGSPLSLECTVEGTSNPNLYWYRQAAGRGLQLLFYSVGIGQISSEVPQNLSASRPQDRQFILSSKKLLLSDSGFYLCAWDWGTGELFFGEGSRLTVL.

The chain employs TRBV9 and TRBJ2-7, with unresolved D. CDR1 SGDLS and CDR2 YYNGEE come from the germline V gene. Trimming shortened V by 0 bases and J by 7 bases, and 17 bases separated the two germline ends. The CDR3 loop spans 15 amino acids. The CDR3: CASSVVQTGLGEQYF. The CDR3 DNA reads as TGTGCCAGCAGCGTAGTTCAAACTGGGTTGGGTGAGCAGTACTTC.

This clone was seen once. The chain employs TRBV18 and TRBJ2-7; 8 bases are shared with TRBD1. The V gene end was trimmed by 0 bases and the J gene end by 2 bases; junction bases not matched to a gene: 6. The germline gives CDR1 KGHSH, CDR2 LQKENI. The CDR3 totals 16 residues. CDR3 residues: CASSPPRGTGPYEQYF. DNA for the CDR3: TGTGCCAGCTCACCACCGAGAGGGACAGGTCCCTACGAGCAGTACTTC.

The gene calls are TRBV6-1 and TRBJ2-5; 10 nucleotides line up with TRBD2. This CDR3 is built from 19 residues. Germline V gene lookup returns CDR1 MNHNS and CDR2 SASEGT. J gave up 4 bases and V 2 bases, and 16 bases lay outside the gene matches. The CDR3 DNA is TGTGCCAGCAGTGAATCGAAGGCTAGCGGGAGATGGACCAGAGAGACCCAGTACTTC. It yields the protein CASSESKASGRWTRETQYF.

The CDR3 nucleotides read TGTGCCAGCAGCTTCTACTACGACAATGAGCAGTTCTTC. It yields the protein CASSFYYDNEQFF. This sequence joins TRBV7-2 and TRBJ2-1; D gene uncertain. CDR3 size: 13 residues. CDR1 and CDR2 from the germline V gene are SGHTA and FQGNSA. V was pared by 3 bases and J by 5 bases, with 8 bases between.

The chain recombines TRBV6-6 with TRBJ1-1, with D possibly matching TRBD1 (5 bases). The germline V gene encodes CDR1 MNHNY and CDR2 SVGAGI (reference sequence). V was trimmed by 4 bases and J by 5 bases, leaving 11 bases between them. CDR3 length equals 13 residues. The CDR3 region is CASSSRGGTEAFF. CDR3 DNA sequence: TGTGCCAGCAGTTCTCGGGGGGGGACTGAAGCTTTCTTT.

The chain joins TRBV6-1 to TRBJ1-5, with no clear D. The CDR3 runs 11 residues. V lost 1 base and J 9 bases, leaving 4 bases between the germline ends. Germline CDR1 and CDR2: MNHNS and SASEGT. This CDR3 is CASSEDRPQHF. CDR3 DNA: TGTGCCAGCAGTGAAGACAGGCCCCAGCATTTT.

This clone appeared once. V is TRBV29-1 and J is TRBJ1-2, with TRBD1 as a possible D gene (6 bases). The germline V and J ends were trimmed by 3 bases and 3 bases, with 17 bases remaining between them. Germline lookup yields CDR1 SQVTM and CDR2 ANQGSEA. The CDR3 consists of 15 residues. Here the CDR3 DNA reads TGCAGCGTTGAGGGCAGGGGTAAAGGGGACTATGGCTACACCTTC. Its protein is CSVEGRGKGDYGYTF.

CDR3 residues: CASSLAGTGGYEQYF. As DNA, the CDR3 is TGTGCCAGCAGCTTGGCCGGGACAGGGGGGTACGAGCAGTACTTC. This sequence joins TRBV5-4 and TRBJ2-7; 11 bases map to TRBD1. This CDR3 region has 15 residues. Looked up from germline, CDR1 is SGHNT and CDR2 is YYREEE (reference sequence). With V trimmed by 0 bases and J by 4 bases, 3 bases remained unmatched.

The V and J genes are TRBV30 and TRBJ2-7, with D perhaps assigned TRBD1 or TRBD2 (5 bases each). Deletions cut 7 bases from V and 3 bases from J, with 16 bases between. CDR3 length: 13 amino acids. Germline assignment: CDR1 GTSNPN and CDR2 SVGIG (reference sequence). DNA for the CDR3: TGTGCCTCCCAGGGAGTCCAGAGCTACGAGCAGTACTTC. This codes for CASQGVQSYEQYF. Full variable domain (missing parts from reference TRBV30 and TRBJ2-7): SQTIHQWPATLVQPVGSPLSLECTVEGTSNPNLYWYRQAAGRGLQLLFYSVGIGQISSEVPQNLSASRPQDRQFILSSKKLLLSDSGFYLCASQGVQSYEQYFGPGTRLTVT.

The chain carries TRBV7-2 and TRBJ2-7; 10 nucleotides align to TRBD2. Per the germline V gene, CDR1 is SGHTA and CDR2 is FQGNSA. The CDR3 is 15 amino acids. V lost 3 bases to trimming and J lost 0 bases; unmatched junction nucleotides: 2. The CDR3 spells CASSFLAGGSYEQYF. The CDR3 DNA reads as TGTGCCAGCAGCTTTTTAGCGGGAGGCTCCTACGAGCAGTACTTC.

The genes are TRBV6-6 and TRBJ1-2, with 9 bases aligning to TRBD1. V shed 6 bases and J 6 bases; nucleotides not matched to a gene: 8. The CDR3 extends over 14 amino acids. Germline V gene lookup returns CDR1 MNHNY and CDR2 SVGAGI (reference sequence). The CDR3 region is CASSPWTGAHGYTF. DNA of the CDR3: TGTGCCAGCAGCCCTTGGACAGGGGCCCATGGCTACACCTTC.

V gene TRBV5-1 combines with J gene TRBJ2-1, with 9 bases lining up with TRBD2. Trimming removed 3 bases from V and 2 bases from J; junction bases left unmatched: 6. The CDR3 extends over 16 amino acids. CDR1 is SGHRS, CDR2 YFSETQ, per germline. CDR3 sequence (DNA): TGCGCCAGCAGCTCCCAGCGGGAGGCCACCTACAATGAGCAGTTCTTC. It codes for CASSSQREATYNEQFF.

This clone was seen more than once but under ten times. For the CDR3, the DNA is TGTGCCAGCAGCTTTCGGACAGGGTATCAGCCCCAGCATTTT. It is translated as CASSFRTGYQPQHF. This rearrangement joins TRBV7-2 to TRBJ1-5; TRBD1 aligns across 8 bases. In germline, CDR1 is SGHTA, CDR2 FQGNSA. Losses at the gene ends were 3 bases for V and 5 bases for J; bases not matched to a gene: 3. CDR3 length: 14 residues.

This sequence joins TRBV14 and TRBJ2-1; D uncertain. Trimming shortened V by 3 bases and J by 8 bases, and 11 bases separated the two germline ends. Germline CDR1 and CDR2: SGHDN and FVKESK. This CDR3 comprises 13 residues. The CDR3 is CASSHSQDDEQFF. The CDR3 DNA is TGTGCCAGCAGCCATTCGCAGGATGATGAGCAGTTCTTC.

The rearrangement uses TRBV6-5 and TRBJ2-7; TRBD2 agrees at 11 bases. Germline CDR1 MNHEY, CDR2 SVGAGI. V gave up 6 bases and J gave up 3 bases; unmatched junction bases: 4. The CDR3 has 14 amino acids. CDR3 DNA sequence: TGTGCCAGCAGACCACTAGCGGGGGTCTACGAGCAGTACTTC. It encodes CASRPLAGVYEQYF.

CDR3 residues: CATRGGFYGYTF. The CDR3 DNA sequence: TGTGCCACCAGGGGCGGATTCTATGGCTACACCTTC. V gene TRBV19 combines with J gene TRBJ1-2, with TRBD1 as a possible D gene (6 bases). V lost 10 bases to trimming and J lost 4 bases, with 13 bases between them. The germline gives CDR1 LNHDA, CDR2 SQIVND (reference sequence). The CDR3 length is 12 residues.

The V call is TRBV4-1, the J call TRBJ1-3, with 7 bases that match TRBD1. The V gene end was trimmed by 4 bases and the J gene end by 0 bases; junction bases not matched to a gene: 12. CDR1 and CDR2 from the germline V gene are MGHRA and YSYEKL. This CDR3 is built from 18 residues. This chain's CDR3 is CASSPLRAGGFSGNTIYF. The CDR3 DNA follows: TGCGCCAGCAGCCCCCTCAGAGCAGGGGGGTTCTCTGGAAACACCATATATTTT.

The chain combines TRBV7-9 with TRBJ1-2; 7 nucleotides agree with TRBD1. The CDR3 spans 14 residues. Per the germline V gene, CDR1 is SEHNR and CDR2 is FQNEAQ (reference sequence). With V trimmed by 6 bases and J by 10 bases, 14 bases remained unmatched. The CDR3 spells CASSFGQAPFFYTF. The CDR3 nucleotides are TGTGCCAGCAGTTTCGGACAGGCCCCTTTTTTCTACACCTTC.

The chain carries TRBV18 and TRBJ1-2, with D perhaps TRBD1 (5 bases). Deletions cut 5 bases from V and 4 bases from J, with 11 bases between. CDR3 length: 13 residues. CDR1 is KGHSH and CDR2 is LQKENI in the germline V gene. CDR3 DNA sequence: TGTGCCAGCTCATCGTCAGACAGCTATGGCTACACCTTC. Amino acids: CASSSSDSYGYTF. Supplemented by reference TRBV18 and TRBJ1-2, the full variable domain reads NAGVMQNPRHLVRRRGQEARLRCSPMKGHSHVYWYRQLPEEGLKFMVYLQKENIIDESGMPKERFSAEFPKEGPSILRIQQVVRGDSAAYFCASSSSDSYGYTFGSGTRLTVV.

The rearrangement links TRBV7-2 to TRBJ2-1; 7 bases fit TRBD2. With 5 bases clipped from V and 7 bases from J, the junction kept 11 bases outside the gene matches. Germline CDR1 reads SGHTA; CDR2 reads FQGNSA. This CDR3 comprises 15 residues. Here the CDR3 DNA reads TGTGCCAGCAGCCCCCAGGCGGGAGAGGGGAATGAGCAGTTCTTC. Translating it yields CASSPQAGEGNEQFF.

V gene TRBV11-3 combines with J gene TRBJ2-1; 7 nucleotides match TRBD2. Germline CDR1 reads SGHNT; CDR2 reads YENEEA. CDR3 length: 13 residues. V shed 1 base and J 15 bases; nucleotides not matched to a gene: 9. For the CDR3, the DNA is TGTGCCAGCAGCTTAGGTCACAGGACTAGGGTGTTCTTC. Its translation is CASSLGHRTRVFF.

The chain links TRBV27 to TRBJ2-7; 8 bases match TRBD2. The CDR3 loop spans 17 amino acids. The germline CDR1 and CDR2 sequences are MNHEY and SMNVEV (reference sequence). The J segment lost 2 bases and the V segment lost 0 bases, leaving 9 bases of the junction unmatched. Written as DNA, the CDR3 is TGTGCCAGCAGTTTATCGTTCCGGGGGGGGCCTACCTACGAGCAGTACTTC. This sequence encodes CASSLSFRGGPTYEQYF.

Written as DNA, the CDR3 is TGTGCCAGCAGTTCATACACCTCTGGGGCCAACGTCCTGACTTTC. Amino acid sequence: CASSSYTSGANVLTF. The chain links TRBV6-5 to TRBJ2-6; D uncertain. This CDR3 has 15 amino acids. Trimming shortened V by 4 bases and J by 0 bases, and 7 bases separated the two germline ends. CDR1 is MNHEY, CDR2 SVGAGI, per germline.

The chain is built from TRBV10-3 and TRBJ2-3; unclear D gene. The V gene lost 5 bases and the J gene lost 4 bases, with 10 bases spanning the gap. The CDR3 spans 13 residues. Per the germline V gene, CDR1 is ENHRY and CDR2 is SYGVKD. CDR3 amino acids: CAISLDWADTQYF. In DNA, the CDR3 is TGTGCCATCAGTCTAGATTGGGCAGATACGCAGTATTTT.

CDR3 region: CASGLNSNQPQHF. As DNA, the CDR3 is TGTGCCTCGGGACTTAATAGCAATCAGCCCCAGCATTTT. The chain joins TRBV19 to TRBJ1-5; weak D call: TRBD1 (5 bases). V lost 11 bases and J 0 bases, leaving 11 bases between the germline ends. This CDR3 is built from 13 residues. Germline V lookup: CDR1 LNHDA, CDR2 SQIVND (reference sequence).